The source of this T cell receptor (beta chain) is a study of shared clonotypes between healthy human individuals. The CDR3 runs 14 residues. Germline CDR1 PRHDT, CDR2 FYEKMQ (reference sequence). Trimming took 2 bases from V and 0 from J; bases not matched to a gene: 1. Assay used: immunoSEQ multiplex PCR; TCRdb lists only in-frame clones, some missing. The repertoire holds under 2.5 million clones, with around 92% as singletons. The rearrangement links TRBV13 to TRBJ2-7, with 7 bases lining up with TRBD1. Sequencing used naive CD4+ T cells from PBMCs. Noted subset: CD45RA+ positively selected. The sequence was obtained from a man between 18 and 29 years old in good health. Some clones in this sample may be carry-over from other donors' samples. The CDR3 sequence: CASSLTGASYEQYF. CDR3 nucleotides: TGTGCCAGCAGCTTAACAGGGGCCTCCTACGAGCAGTACTTC.